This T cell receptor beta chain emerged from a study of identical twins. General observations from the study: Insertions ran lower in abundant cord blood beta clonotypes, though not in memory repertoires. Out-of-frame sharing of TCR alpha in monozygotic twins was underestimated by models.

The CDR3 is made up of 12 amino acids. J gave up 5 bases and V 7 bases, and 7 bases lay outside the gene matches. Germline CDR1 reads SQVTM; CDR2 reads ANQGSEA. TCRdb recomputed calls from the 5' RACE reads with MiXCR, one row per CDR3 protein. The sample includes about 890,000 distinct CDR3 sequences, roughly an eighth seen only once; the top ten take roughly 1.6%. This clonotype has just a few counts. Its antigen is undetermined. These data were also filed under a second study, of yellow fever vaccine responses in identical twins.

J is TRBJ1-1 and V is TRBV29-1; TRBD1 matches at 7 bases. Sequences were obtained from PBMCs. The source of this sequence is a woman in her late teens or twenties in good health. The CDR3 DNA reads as TGCAGCGGAAGACAGGGTTGGACTGAAGCTTTCTTT. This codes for CSGRQGWTEAFF.